This entry features one T cell receptor beta chain sequence. As yet, its antigen is unknown. Some clones are missing from TCRdb's copy, which holds only in-frame ones; the method was immunoSEQ multiplex PCR. Seen here are around 130,000 clones, around 84% observed once, and the top ten hold 9% to 15%. The source of the sample is a study of T cell responses to AZD1222 COVID-19 vaccine. Study-level points and caveats: Baseline seropositivity characterized only six AZD1222 recipients.

The germline CDR1 and CDR2 sequences are MGHRA and YSYEKL. With 4 bases removed from V and 5 bases from J, the gap between germline ends came to 18 bases. The length of the CDR3 is 16 residues. The gene calls are TRBV4-1 and TRBJ2-1; D might be TRBD2 (6 bases). This receptor was obtained from an adult in good health. This material consisted of peripheral blood, taken on day 0 of AZD1222 vaccination. The CDR3 loop is CASSPLWGGTDNEQFF. The CDR3 DNA reads as TGCGCCAGCAGCCCCCTATGGGGCGGGACTGACAATGAGCAGTTCTTC.